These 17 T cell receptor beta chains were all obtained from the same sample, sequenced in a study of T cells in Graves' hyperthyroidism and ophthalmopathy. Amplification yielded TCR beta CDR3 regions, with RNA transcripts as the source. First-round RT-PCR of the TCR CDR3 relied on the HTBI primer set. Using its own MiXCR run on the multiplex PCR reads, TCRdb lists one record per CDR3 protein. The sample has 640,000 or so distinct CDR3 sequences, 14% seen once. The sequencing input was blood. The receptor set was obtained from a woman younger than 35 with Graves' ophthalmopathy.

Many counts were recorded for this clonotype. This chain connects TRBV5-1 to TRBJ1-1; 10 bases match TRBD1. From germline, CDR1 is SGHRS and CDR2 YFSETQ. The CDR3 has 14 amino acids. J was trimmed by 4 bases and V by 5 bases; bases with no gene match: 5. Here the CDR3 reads CASSTGTGATEAFF. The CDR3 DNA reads TGCGCCAGCAGTACCGGGACAGGGGCCACTGAAGCTTTCTTT.

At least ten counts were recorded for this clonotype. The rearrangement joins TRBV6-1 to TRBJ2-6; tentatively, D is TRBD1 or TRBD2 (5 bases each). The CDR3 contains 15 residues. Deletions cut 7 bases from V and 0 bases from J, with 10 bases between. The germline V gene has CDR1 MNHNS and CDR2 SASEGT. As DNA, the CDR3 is TGTGCCAGCAACGGGGCGCGCTCTGGGGCCAACGTCCTGACTTTC. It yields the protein CASNGARSGANVLTF.

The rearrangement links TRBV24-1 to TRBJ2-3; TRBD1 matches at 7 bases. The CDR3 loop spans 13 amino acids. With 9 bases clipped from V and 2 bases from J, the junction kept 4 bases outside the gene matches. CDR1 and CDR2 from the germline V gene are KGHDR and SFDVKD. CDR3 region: CATGDSPTDTQYF. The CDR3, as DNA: TGTGCCACCGGGGACAGTCCCACAGATACGCAGTATTTT.

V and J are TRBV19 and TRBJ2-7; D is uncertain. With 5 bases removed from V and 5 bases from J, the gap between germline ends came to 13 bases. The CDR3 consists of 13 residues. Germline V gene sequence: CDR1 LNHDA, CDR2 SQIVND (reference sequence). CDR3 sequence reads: CASSGILGNEQYF. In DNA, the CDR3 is TGTGCCAGTAGTGGAATTCTAGGGAACGAGCAGTACTTC.

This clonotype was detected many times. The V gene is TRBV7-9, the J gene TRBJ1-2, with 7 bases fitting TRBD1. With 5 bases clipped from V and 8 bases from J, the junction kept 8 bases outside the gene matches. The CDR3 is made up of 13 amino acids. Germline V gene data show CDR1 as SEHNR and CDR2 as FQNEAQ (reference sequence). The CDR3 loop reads CASSQDRDRGYTF. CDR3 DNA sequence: TGTGCCAGCAGCCAAGACAGGGATCGAGGCTACACCTTC.

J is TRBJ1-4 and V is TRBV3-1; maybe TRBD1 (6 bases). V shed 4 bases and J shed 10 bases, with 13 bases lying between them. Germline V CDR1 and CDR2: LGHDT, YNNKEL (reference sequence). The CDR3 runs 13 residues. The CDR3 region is CASSRRTVGKLFF. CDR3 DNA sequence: TGTGCCAGCAGCCGGCGGACAGTAGGAAAACTGTTTTTT.

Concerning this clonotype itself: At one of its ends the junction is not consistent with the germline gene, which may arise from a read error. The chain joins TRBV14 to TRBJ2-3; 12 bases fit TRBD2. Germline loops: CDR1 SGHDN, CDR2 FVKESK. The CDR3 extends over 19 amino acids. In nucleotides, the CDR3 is TGTGTCAGCAGCCAAGGACTAGCGGGACGAATGCTAGGCACAGATACGCGGTATTTT. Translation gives CVSSQGLAGRMLGTDTRYF.

Here the CDR3 reads CATSRDLRYGSYNEQFF. CDR3 bases: TGTGCCACCAGCAGAGATCTCCGATACGGCTCCTACAATGAGCAGTTCTTC. This chain links TRBV15 with TRBJ2-1; D is undetermined. V lost 0 bases and J lost 0, with 12 bases in between. The CDR3 runs to 17 residues. The germline V gene has CDR1 LNHNV and CDR2 YYDKDF (reference sequence).

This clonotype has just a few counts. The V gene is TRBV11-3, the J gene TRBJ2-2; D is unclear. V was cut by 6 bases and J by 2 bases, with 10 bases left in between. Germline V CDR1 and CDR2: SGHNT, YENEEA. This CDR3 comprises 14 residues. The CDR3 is CASRKTRNTGELFF. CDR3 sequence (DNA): TGTGCCAGCAGAAAGACCCGAAACACCGGGGAGCTGTTTTTT.

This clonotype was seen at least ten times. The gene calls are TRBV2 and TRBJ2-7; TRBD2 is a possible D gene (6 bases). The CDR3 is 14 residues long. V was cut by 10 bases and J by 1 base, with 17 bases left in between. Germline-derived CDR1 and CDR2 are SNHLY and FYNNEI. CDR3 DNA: TGTGCCATGCGGGGCGCAGGGTGGTCCTACGAGCAGTACTTC. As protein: CAMRGAGWSYEQYF.

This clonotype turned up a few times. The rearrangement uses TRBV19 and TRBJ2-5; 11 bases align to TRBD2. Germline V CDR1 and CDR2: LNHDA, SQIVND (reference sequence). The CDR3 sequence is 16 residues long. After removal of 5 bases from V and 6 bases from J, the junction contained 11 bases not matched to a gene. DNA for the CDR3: TGTGCCAGTAGTGTCTTAGCGGGAGGGCACTCAAAGACCCAGTACTTC. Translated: CASSVLAGGHSKTQYF.

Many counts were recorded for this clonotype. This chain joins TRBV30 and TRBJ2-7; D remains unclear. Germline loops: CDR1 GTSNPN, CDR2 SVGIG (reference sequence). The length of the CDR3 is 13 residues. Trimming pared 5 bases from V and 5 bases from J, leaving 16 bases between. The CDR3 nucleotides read TGTGCCTGGCTTACCCCTTCGGGCCACGAGCAGTACTTC. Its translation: CAWLTPSGHEQYF.

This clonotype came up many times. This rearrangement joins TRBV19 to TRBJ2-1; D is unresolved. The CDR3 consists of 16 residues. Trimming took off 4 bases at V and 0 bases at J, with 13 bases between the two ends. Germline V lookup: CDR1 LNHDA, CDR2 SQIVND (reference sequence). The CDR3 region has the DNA TGTGCCAGTAGTACCGACCTTTCGAGCTCCTACAATGAGCAGTTCTTC. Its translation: CASSTDLSSSYNEQFF.

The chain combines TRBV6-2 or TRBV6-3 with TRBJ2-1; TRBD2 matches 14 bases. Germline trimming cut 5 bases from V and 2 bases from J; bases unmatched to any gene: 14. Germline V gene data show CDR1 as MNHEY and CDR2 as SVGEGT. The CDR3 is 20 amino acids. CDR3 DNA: TGTGCCAGCAGTACCGGGACTAGCGGGAGATCCCCCCCTCCCTACAATGAGCAGTTCTTC. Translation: CASSTGTSGRSPPPYNEQFF.

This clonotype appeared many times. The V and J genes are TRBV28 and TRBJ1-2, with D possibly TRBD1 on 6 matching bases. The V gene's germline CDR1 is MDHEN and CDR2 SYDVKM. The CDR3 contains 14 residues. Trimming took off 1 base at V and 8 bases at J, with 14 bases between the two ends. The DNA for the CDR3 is TGTGCCAGCAGTTTATCCCTGTACAGGGACGGCTACACCTTC. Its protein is CASSLSLYRDGYTF.

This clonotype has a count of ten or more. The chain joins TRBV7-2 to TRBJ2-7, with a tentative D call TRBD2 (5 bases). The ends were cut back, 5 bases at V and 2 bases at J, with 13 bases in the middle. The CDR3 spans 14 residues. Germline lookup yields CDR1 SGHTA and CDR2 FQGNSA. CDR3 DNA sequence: TGTGCCAGCAGCCCTCGGGTAGCGCCCTACGAGCAGTACTTC. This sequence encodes CASSPRVAPYEQYF.

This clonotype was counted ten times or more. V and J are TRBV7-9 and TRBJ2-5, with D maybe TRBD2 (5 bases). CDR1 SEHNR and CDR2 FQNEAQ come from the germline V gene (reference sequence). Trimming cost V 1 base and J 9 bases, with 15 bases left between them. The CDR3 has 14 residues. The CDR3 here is CASSLEAEVGAQYF. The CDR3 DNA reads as TGTGCCAGCAGCTTAGAGGCGGAGGTGGGAGCCCAGTACTTC.